This T cell receptor (beta chain) was recorded in a study of metastatic and nonmetastatic thyroid tumors. The entire patient cohort was treatment-naive prior to thyroid surgery. TCRdb re-processed the PCR reads through MiXCR. The data hold just under 20,000 clones, with about 20% observed a single time. The CDR3 consists of 14 residues. From germline, CDR1 is LNHNV and CDR2 YYDKDF (reference sequence). This clone has a handful of counts. This may be a read error, as it is one base from a much larger clone. Sequencing used adjacent normal tissue. The J gene is TRBJ2-7, the V gene TRBV15, with TRBD2 matching 9 bases. This receptor was identified in a female donor with papillary thyroid cancer or a benign thyroid nodule (not recorded which). Some clones in this sample may be carry-over from other donors' samples. CDR3: CAASGSGGPYEQYF. DNA of the CDR3: TGTGCCGCCAGCGGTAGCGGGGGACCATACGAGCAGTACTTC.